This T cell receptor beta chain was obtained from a study of CD8+ T cells in alopecia areata. Study-level information: Those treated were given oral tofacitinib at 5 to 10 mg twice daily. Study results and limitations: While patients received tofacitinib, many expanded lesional clones remained present in scalp and blood. Expanded CD8+ clones among the top 100, as well as scalp clonality, were significantly decreased by tofacitinib.

With respect to this clone: Its target is not known.

The CDR3 sequence is 16 residues long. In germline, CDR1 is SEHNR, CDR2 FQNEAQ (reference sequence). Losses at the gene ends were 2 bases for V and 2 bases for J; bases not matched to a gene: 2. Treatment given: oral pan-JAK inhibitor, 5-10 mg twice daily. RNA was extracted and reverse transcribed into cDNA as the sequencing template. TCRdb's copy holds only in-frame clones and misses some; the assay was immunoSEQ multiplex PCR. The table lists 150,000 to 200,000 clones, around three fifths of them singletons, with over 12% in the top ten. The chain has TRBV7-9 and TRBJ2-1, with 11 positions matching TRBD2. This TCR was sampled from a human donor with alopecia areata. The sample was CD4+ T cells sorted from blood, taken at week 24, from a patient treated with tofacitinib. In DNA form, the CDR3 reads TGTGCCAGCAGCTTACTAGCGGGGGGTACCTACAATGAGCAGTTCTTC. This codes for CASSLLAGGTYNEQFF.